Listed below are T cell receptor beta chains from one sample, sequenced in a study of T cell changes during pregnancy in multiple sclerosis. Measured with immunoSEQ multiplex PCR; TCRdb has only the in-frame clones, and not every one. The sample holds about 18,000 clones, 88% seen once. The input for sequencing was CD4+ T cells from peripheral blood mononuclear cells, taken in the first trimester of pregnancy. These receptors were taken from a female donor in good health, enrolled as a control in a pregnancy study. Both conserved end residues are part of each CDR3. The order of the fields is CDR3 protein, CDR3 DNA, D gene, J gene, V gene. D genes are given only for firm matches.

CDR3aa: CAWGGWGGSYNEQFF; CDR3nt: TGTGCCTGGGGGGGCTGGGGGGGATCCTACAATGAGCAGTTCTTC; d_gene: .; j_gene: TRBJ2-1; v_gene: TRBV30
CDR3aa: CASSSSDGYGYAF; CDR3nt: TGTGCCAGCAGTTCCTCCGACGGGTATGGCTACGCCTTC; d_gene: .; j_gene: TRBJ1-2; v_gene: TRBV27
CDR3aa: CASSTIAGGHQPQHF; CDR3nt: TGTGCCAGTAGTACCATAGCGGGGGGGCATCAGCCCCAGCATTTT; d_gene: .; j_gene: TRBJ1-5; v_gene: TRBV19
CDR3aa: CASRMQGATYSPLHF; CDR3nt: TGTGCCAGCAGAATGCAGGGGGCGACCTATTCACCCCTCCACTTT; d_gene: TRBD1; j_gene: TRBJ1-6; v_gene: TRBV2
CDR3aa: CASSLATGQPQHF; CDR3nt: TGCGCCAGCAGCTTGGCCACGGGTCAGCCCCAGCATTTT; d_gene: .; j_gene: TRBJ1-5; v_gene: TRBV5-1
CDR3aa: CASSLGRGSSYEQYF; CDR3nt: TGTGCCAGCAGCTTAGGCAGGGGGAGCTCCTACGAGCAGTACTTC; d_gene: TRBD1; j_gene: TRBJ2-7; v_gene: TRBV7-2
CDR3aa: CAILSTGIHGYTF; CDR3nt: TGTGCCATCTTGTCGACAGGAATTCATGGCTACACCTTC; d_gene: .; j_gene: TRBJ1-2; v_gene: TRBV28
CDR3aa: CAWSVRSRTGELFF; CDR3nt: TGTGCCTGGAGTGTACGTTCTAGGACCGGGGAGCTGTTTTTT; d_gene: .; j_gene: TRBJ2-2; v_gene: TRBV30
CDR3aa: CASTRTGGDSGNTIYF; CDR3nt: TGTGCCAGTACCCGGACAGGGGGCGACTCTGGAAACACCATATATTTT; d_gene: TRBD1; j_gene: TRBJ1-3; v_gene: TRBV19
CDR3aa: CASSPFTDTNYGYTF; CDR3nt: TGTGCCAGCAGTCCCTTCACTGACACTAACTATGGCTACACCTTC; d_gene: .; j_gene: TRBJ1-2; v_gene: TRBV6-1
CDR3aa: CASSSSGLAVSYEQYF; CDR3nt: TGTGCCAGCAGCTCATCGGGACTAGCGGTGAGTTACGAGCAGTACTTC; d_gene: TRBD2; j_gene: TRBJ2-7; v_gene: TRBV7-9
CDR3aa: CASFGQYSNQPQHF; CDR3nt: TGTGCCAGCTTCGGACAGTATAGCAATCAGCCCCAGCATTTT; d_gene: .; j_gene: TRBJ1-5; v_gene: TRBV6-6
CDR3aa: CASSLLDTGELFF; CDR3nt: TGTGCCAGCAGTTTGCTAGACACCGGGGAGCTGTTTTTT; d_gene: .; j_gene: TRBJ2-2; v_gene: TRBV27
CDR3aa: CASSPGQGPRGDGYTF; CDR3nt: TGCGCCAGCAGCCCAGGACAGGGCCCCAGGGGGGACGGCTACACCTTC; d_gene: TRBD1; j_gene: TRBJ1-2; v_gene: TRBV5-1
CDR3aa: CAISGTSVADTQYF; CDR3nt: TGTGCCATCAGCGGGACTAGCGTCGCAGATACGCAGTATTTT; d_gene: TRBD2; j_gene: TRBJ2-3; v_gene: TRBV10-3